This TCR beta chain was obtained from a study of T-cell memory formation after mild COVID-19. Study-wide background: The TCR clusters were mostly specific to one donor. Study results and limitations: The CD4+ clones that contracted clustered mainly within CM and EM, and the CD8+ clones concentrated in EMRA.

This clonotype was counted a few times. The antigen is undetermined. 5'RACE primed at constant segments yielded TCR alpha and TCR beta cDNA libraries bearing sample barcodes and UMIs. Each CDR3 protein gets one entry after TCRdb re-called the 5' RACE reads with MiXCR. The data contain about 360,000 distinct CDR3 sequences, approximately 13% of them seen just once; the ten biggest clones take up over 20%. The V gene lost 3 bases and the J gene lost 0 bases, with 5 bases spanning the gap. Germline loops: CDR1 MNHEY, CDR2 SVGAGI. The CDR3 runs 13 residues. This TCR came from a man in his late teens or twenties who had mild COVID-19 (a few samples of this study predate the infection). Cell type and time point are not known. Sequencing was performed on PBMCs or a T cell subset sorted from them (not recorded which). The V gene is TRBV6-5, the J gene TRBJ2-5; D is uncertain. The CDR3 DNA reads as TGTGCCAGCAGTTATCTGTACCAAGAGACCCAGTACTTC. It specifies CASSYLYQETQYF.